These T cell receptor beta chains were read from a single sample in a study of shared clonotypes between healthy human individuals. Sequencing used immunoSEQ multiplex PCR; TCRdb keeps in-frame clones, though not all of them. Of about 680,000 clones listed, 73% are singletons. Source material: memory CD4+ T cells sorted from blood. These receptors all come from a woman aged 25 to 39 in good health. Both conserved end residues are trimmed from each CDR3. D genes are given only for firm matches. A clone size is listed for some rows: how often the clone was seen (once, few, many), or a class if it is expanded.

D gene	V gene	J gene	clone size	CDR3 protein
NA	TRBV6-6	TRBJ2-5	NA	ASRPRDWGEETQY
TRBD1	TRBV27	TRBJ2-7	NA	ASSMTGIIGYEQY
NA	TRBV5-1	TRBJ1-2	many	ASSPTRGAPYGYT
NA	TRBV6-4	TRBJ1-2	NA	ASSAQGFGGYT
TRBD1	TRBV2	TRBJ1-2	NA	ASSESGDRVNYGYT
NA	TRBV6-5	TRBJ2-5	NA	ASSYGPGQETQY
TRBD1	TRBV11-2	TRBJ2-7	NA	ASSLDLQGDNEQY
NA	TRBV7-3	TRBJ2-6	once	ASSRGFGANVLT
NA	TRBV11-2	TRBJ2-7	NA	ASSLEGTASIWQY
NA	TRBV7-2	TRBJ2-7	NA	ASSSRRGGPPQLYEQY
NA	TRBV28	TRBJ1-2	few	ASSQETGQIYGYT
NA	TRBV20-1	TRBJ2-7	NA	SARPYYEQY
TRBD1	TRBV7-2	TRBJ1-3	few	ASSLAGTGFSGNTIY
NA	TRBV5-1	TRBJ2-7	NA	ASSLVADSYEQY
TRBD2	TRBV27	TRBJ2-7	NA	ASRLAGVDEQY
TRBD2	TRBV25-1	TRBJ2-7	NA	ASSDPGGYYEQY
NA	TRBV30	TRBJ2-3	once	AWSVRDTDTQY
NA	TRBV11-2	TRBJ1-2	NA	ASSLVATGRYGYT
TRBD2	TRBV7-3	TRBJ2-1	NA	ASSLSRTSYNEQF
NA	TRBV6-5	TRBJ2-7	NA	ASSYRIKGPYEQY
NA	TRBV25-1	TRBJ2-3	NA	ASKATTDTQY
TRBD1	TRBV4-2	TRBJ2-3	NA	ASSPIGGLTGDTQY
TRBD1	TRBV25-1	TRBJ1-4	once	ASITSGTGDEKLF
NA	TRBV7-9	TRBJ1-2	few	ASSPTTTPNYGYT
NA	TRBV28	TRBJ1-5	NA	ASSLTTVRDRNQPQH
TRBD1	TRBV18	TRBJ2-1	NA	ASSSLGQGSNEQF
NA	TRBV28	TRBJ1-1	NA	ASSLITGEAF
NA	TRBV5-4	TRBJ2-5	NA	ASSEQETQY
NA	TRBV5-1	TRBJ2-2	few	ASSLGQYITGELF
NA	TRBV27	TRBJ2-5	few	ASSLISASQETQY
TRBD2	TRBV19	TRBJ2-1	NA	ASSILLAGHWGEQF
TRBD2	TRBV5-1	TRBJ2-1	NA	ASSLSGRAENEQF
NA	TRBV4-1	TRBJ2-2	NA	ASSHGVTGTYNTGELF
NA	TRBV6-5	NA	NA	ASSPPGLYEQY
TRBD1	TRBV5-6	TRBJ1-3	NA	ASSRDSEARNTIY
NA	TRBV27	TRBJ2-6	NA	ASSLAPRSSGANVLT
TRBD1	TRBV7-2	TRBJ2-7	once	ASSLGTGQAYEQY
NA	TRBV4-2	TRBJ1-3	NA	ASSPSPSTAGNTIY
TRBD1	TRBV5-5	TRBJ2-1	NA	ASSLQTGVPEQF
TRBD1	TRBV9	TRBJ1-4	once	ASSVGDGRGNEKLF
NA	TRBV30	TRBJ1-5	NA	AWSRAGDQPQH
TRBD2	TRBV6-5	TRBJ2-7	few	ASSYGGTSGSPEQY
TRBD1	TRBV27	TRBJ2-6	once	ASSLHRGPSSSGANVLT
NA	TRBV7-3	TRBJ2-3	NA	ASSLNDGSTDTQY